A selection of T cell receptor beta chains follows, all from one sample in a study of shared clonotypes between healthy human individuals. Using immunoSEQ multiplex PCR, the repertoire was profiled, and TCRdb retains in-frame clones only, with some absent. The data hold about 640,000 clones, with about 78% observed a single time. Sequencing used memory CD4+ T cells sorted from blood. The source is a woman in her 30s in good health. Both conserved end residues are part of each CDR3. The order of the fields is D gene, clone size, V gene, J gene, CDR3 DNA, CDR3 protein. The D gene is left open where the match is weak. Clone size is shown for a subset of rows, as once, few, many or a class of expanded clone.

D gene: NA
clone size: NA
V gene: TRBV10-1
J gene: TRBJ2-7
CDR3 DNA: TGCGCCAGCAGTGAGTCACTCGACGGCACCTACGAGCAGTACTTC
CDR3 protein: CASSESLDGTYEQYF

D gene: NA
clone size: NA
V gene: TRBV7-8
J gene: TRBJ2-7
CDR3 DNA: TGTGCCAGCAGCTTAGAGGTGGGGGTTTCCTACGAGCAGTACTTC
CDR3 protein: CASSLEVGVSYEQYF

D gene: TRBD2
clone size: NA
V gene: TRBV9
J gene: TRBJ2-1
CDR3 DNA: TGTGCCAGCGCTAGCGGCTATAATGAGCAGTTCTTC
CDR3 protein: CASASGYNEQFF

D gene: TRBD1
clone size: NA
V gene: TRBV5-6
J gene: TRBJ1-1
CDR3 DNA: TGTGCCAGCAGCAGATCCGGGACAGGGAGCACTGAAGCTTTCTTT
CDR3 protein: CASSRSGTGSTEAFF

D gene: TRBD1
clone size: once
V gene: TRBV18
J gene: TRBJ2-5
CDR3 DNA: TGTGCCAGCTCACCTCCCGGGACAGGGGGGAAACTTCAAGAGACCCAGTACTTC
CDR3 protein: CASSPPGTGGKLQETQYF

D gene: NA
clone size: NA
V gene: TRBV6-6
J gene: TRBJ2-5
CDR3 DNA: TGTGCCAGCAGCAGAAGGGAGACCCAGTACTTC
CDR3 protein: CASSRRETQYF

D gene: NA
clone size: many
V gene: TRBV19
J gene: TRBJ2-5
CDR3 DNA: TGTGCCAGTAGTACGGGCGTGGGCCCGGGAGAGACCCAGTACTTC
CDR3 protein: CASSTGVGPGETQYF

D gene: NA
clone size: NA
V gene: TRBV10-3
J gene: TRBJ2-3
CDR3 DNA: TGTGCCATCAGACCAGGGGGCGCGGGAGGGTCAGATACGCAGTATTTT
CDR3 protein: CAIRPGGAGGSDTQYF

D gene: TRBD1
clone size: NA
V gene: TRBV18
J gene: TRBJ1-1
CDR3 DNA: TGTGCCAGCTCACCACCTACAGGGGGCCCAGGCACTGAAGCTTTCTTT
CDR3 protein: CASSPPTGGPGTEAFF

D gene: NA
clone size: NA
V gene: TRBV2
J gene: TRBJ1-4
CDR3 DNA: TGTGCCAGCAGTGTCAATTTTGATGGCGAAAAACTGTTTTTT
CDR3 protein: CASSVNFDGEKLFF

D gene: NA
clone size: once
V gene: TRBV5-4
J gene: TRBJ2-3
CDR3 DNA: TGTGCCAGCAGCTTAGGCACGGGCGGAGATACGCAGTATTTT
CDR3 protein: CASSLGTGGDTQYF

D gene: NA
clone size: NA
V gene: TRBV4-1
J gene: TRBJ1-5
CDR3 DNA: TGCGCCAGCAGAGACCGGAAAGATAGCAATCAGCCCCAGCATTTT
CDR3 protein: CASRDRKDSNQPQHF

D gene: TRBD1
clone size: once
V gene: TRBV5-1
J gene: TRBJ2-4
CDR3 DNA: TGCGCCAGCAGCCCTACGGCAGGGGGAAACATTCAGTACTTC
CDR3 protein: CASSPTAGGNIQYF

D gene: NA
clone size: NA
V gene: TRBV5-4
J gene: TRBJ1-1
CDR3 DNA: TGTGCCAGCAGCTCCCGTTTAGTCATGAACACTGAAGCTTTCTTT
CDR3 protein: CASSSRLVMNTEAFF

D gene: TRBD1
clone size: few
V gene: TRBV19
J gene: TRBJ2-2
CDR3 DNA: TGTGCCAGTAGTTCCGTAACAGGGGTCCCCGGGGAGCTGTTTTTT
CDR3 protein: CASSSVTGVPGELFF

D gene: TRBD1
clone size: NA
V gene: TRBV5-1
J gene: TRBJ1-2
CDR3 DNA: TGCGCCAGCAGCCTCGGACAGGGGCGGGCCTTAGGGGGCTACACCTTC
CDR3 protein: CASSLGQGRALGGYTF

D gene: TRBD2
clone size: few
V gene: TRBV19
J gene: TRBJ2-1
CDR3 DNA: TGTGCCAGTAGTATGGGGACTAGCGGGAGGGTCTACAATGAGCAGTTCTTC
CDR3 protein: CASSMGTSGRVYNEQFF

D gene: TRBD2
clone size: NA
V gene: TRBV10-1
J gene: TRBJ2-7
CDR3 DNA: TGCGCCAGCAGTGAGTCCGGGTTTGGCGGGAGTAATTACGAGCAGTACTTC
CDR3 protein: CASSESGFGGSNYEQYF

D gene: NA
clone size: NA
V gene: TRBV18
J gene: TRBJ2-7
CDR3 DNA: TGTGCCAGCTCACCAGTCGCGCCTAGCTCCTACGAGCAGTACTTC
CDR3 protein: CASSPVAPSSYEQYF

D gene: NA
clone size: NA
V gene: TRBV21-1
J gene: TRBJ2-4
CDR3 DNA: TGTGCCAGCAGCGGCGGCGGACCGGGACTACTAGCCAAAAACATTCAGTACTTC
CDR3 protein: CASSGGGPGLLAKNIQYF

D gene: TRBD1
clone size: many
V gene: TRBV28
J gene: TRBJ2-7
CDR3 DNA: TGTGCCAGCGGATCGGGACAGGGGACTTCCTACGAGCAGTACTTC
CDR3 protein: CASGSGQGTSYEQYF

D gene: NA
clone size: few
V gene: TRBV6-5
J gene: TRBJ1-5
CDR3 DNA: TGTGCCAGCAGCAGAACAGGGTTCAATCAGCCCCAGCATTTT
CDR3 protein: CASSRTGFNQPQHF

D gene: TRBD1
clone size: once
V gene: TRBV19
J gene: TRBJ2-7
CDR3 DNA: TGTGCCAGTAGTACTTCTGGACAGGGCTTCTACGAGCAGTACTTC
CDR3 protein: CASSTSGQGFYEQYF

D gene: NA
clone size: NA
V gene: TRBV9
J gene: TRBJ2-5
CDR3 DNA: TGTGCCAGCAGCGTAGCTTCGTGGGGCCGGGGCACCCAGTACTTC
CDR3 protein: CASSVASWGRGTQYF

D gene: TRBD2
clone size: NA
V gene: TRBV6-1
J gene: TRBJ2-3
CDR3 DNA: TGTGCCAGCAGCCAGACTAGCGGGAGAATAGATACGCAGTATTTT
CDR3 protein: CASSQTSGRIDTQYF

D gene: TRBD2
clone size: NA
V gene: TRBV18
J gene: TRBJ2-1
CDR3 DNA: TGTGCCAGCTCCCGAAGAGCGGGAGGGAGGGATGAGCAGTTCTTC
CDR3 protein: CASSRRAGGRDEQFF

D gene: NA
clone size: NA
V gene: TRBV29-1
J gene: TRBJ2-7
CDR3 DNA: TGCAGCGTGAGGCGGGGTTTCGAGCAGTACTTC
CDR3 protein: CSVRRGFEQYF

D gene: TRBD2
clone size: few
V gene: TRBV7-3
J gene: TRBJ2-2
CDR3 DNA: TGTGCCAGCGGGGATAGCGGGAGCATGACCGGGGAGCTGTTTTTT
CDR3 protein: CASGDSGSMTGELFF

D gene: NA
clone size: NA
V gene: TRBV5-6
J gene: TRBJ2-1
CDR3 DNA: TGTGCCAGCAGGCTGGGGGTGGATGAGCAGTTCTTC
CDR3 protein: CASRLGVDEQFF

D gene: TRBD2
clone size: NA
V gene: TRBV5-4
J gene: TRBJ2-2
CDR3 DNA: TGTGCCAGCAGCCTAGCGGGGACGAACACCGGGGAGCTGTTTTTT
CDR3 protein: CASSLAGTNTGELFF

D gene: TRBD1
clone size: NA
V gene: TRBV7-9
J gene: TRBJ2-7
CDR3 DNA: TGTGCCAGCAGCGAACTCGGACAGGGGGCGTTTGAGCAGTACTTC
CDR3 protein: CASSELGQGAFEQYF

D gene: NA
clone size: NA
V gene: TRBV30
J gene: TRBJ1-5
CDR3 DNA: TGTGCCTGGAGTGTACCAATGGAAACGCAGCCCCAGCATTTT
CDR3 protein: CAWSVPMETQPQHF